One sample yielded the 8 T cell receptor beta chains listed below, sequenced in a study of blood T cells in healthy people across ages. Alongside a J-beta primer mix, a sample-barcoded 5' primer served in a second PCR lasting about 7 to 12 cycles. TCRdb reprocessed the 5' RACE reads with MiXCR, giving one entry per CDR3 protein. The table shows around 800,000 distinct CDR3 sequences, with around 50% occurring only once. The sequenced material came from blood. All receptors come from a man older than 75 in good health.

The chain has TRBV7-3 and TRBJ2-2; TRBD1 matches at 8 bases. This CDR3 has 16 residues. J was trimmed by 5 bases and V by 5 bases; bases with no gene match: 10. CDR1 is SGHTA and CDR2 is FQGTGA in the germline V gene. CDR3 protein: CASSTRMRQGTGELFF. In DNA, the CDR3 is TGTGCCAGCAGCACACGAATGAGACAGGGGACCGGGGAGCTGTTTTTT.

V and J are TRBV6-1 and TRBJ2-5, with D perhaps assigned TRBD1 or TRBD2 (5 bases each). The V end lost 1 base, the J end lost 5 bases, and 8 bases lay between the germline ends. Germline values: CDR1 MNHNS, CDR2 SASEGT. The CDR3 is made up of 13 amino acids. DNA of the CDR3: TGTGCCAGCAGTGAAGACAGGAGGGAGACCCAGTACTTC. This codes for CASSEDRRETQYF.

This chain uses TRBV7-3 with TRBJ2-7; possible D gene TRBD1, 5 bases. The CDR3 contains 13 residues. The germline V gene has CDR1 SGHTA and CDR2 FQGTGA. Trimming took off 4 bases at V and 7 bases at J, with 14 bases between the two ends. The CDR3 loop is CASSSTASGEQYF. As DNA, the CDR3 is TGTGCCAGCAGCTCGACAGCCTCGGGTGAGCAGTACTTC.

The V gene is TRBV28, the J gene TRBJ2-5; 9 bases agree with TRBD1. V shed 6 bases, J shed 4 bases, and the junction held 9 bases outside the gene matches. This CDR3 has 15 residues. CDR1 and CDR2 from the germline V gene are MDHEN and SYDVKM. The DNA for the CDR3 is TGTGCCAGCAGCCACGATGGACAGGGGATAGAGACCCAGTACTTC. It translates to CASSHDGQGIETQYF.

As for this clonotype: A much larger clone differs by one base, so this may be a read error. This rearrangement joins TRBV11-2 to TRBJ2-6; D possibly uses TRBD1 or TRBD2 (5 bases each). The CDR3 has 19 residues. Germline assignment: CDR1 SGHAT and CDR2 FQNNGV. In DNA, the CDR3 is TGTGCCAGCAGCTCGGGGCCGGGCCTTGAACGGTCTGGGGCCAACGTCCAGACTTTC. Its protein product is CASSSGPGLERSGANVQTF.

The CDR3 DNA reads as TGCAGCGTTGTGCACGACTCCTACGAGCAGTACTTC. Translation gives CSVVHDSYEQYF. The chain joins TRBV29-1 to TRBJ2-7; D is uncertain. CDR3 length: 12 amino acids. Looked up from germline, CDR1 is SQVTM and CDR2 is ANQGSEA. V was trimmed by 4 bases and J by 0 bases, leaving 7 bases between them.

The CDR3 nucleotides read TGCAGTGCCGAACCCAGGGAAGGAGAGACCCAGTACTTC. It codes for CSAEPREGETQYF. The chain uses TRBV20-1 and TRBJ2-5; D might be TRBD1 (5 bases). The CDR3 totals 13 residues. Germline CDR1 and CDR2: DFQATT and SNEGSKA (reference sequence). V dropped 6 bases and J dropped 4 bases, with 15 bases sitting between them.

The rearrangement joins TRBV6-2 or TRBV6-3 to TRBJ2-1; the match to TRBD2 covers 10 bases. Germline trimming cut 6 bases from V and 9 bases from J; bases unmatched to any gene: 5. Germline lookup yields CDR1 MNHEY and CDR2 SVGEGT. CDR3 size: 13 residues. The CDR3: CASSWRLAGEQFF. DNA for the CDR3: TGTGCCAGCAGCTGGAGACTAGCGGGTGAGCAGTTCTTC.